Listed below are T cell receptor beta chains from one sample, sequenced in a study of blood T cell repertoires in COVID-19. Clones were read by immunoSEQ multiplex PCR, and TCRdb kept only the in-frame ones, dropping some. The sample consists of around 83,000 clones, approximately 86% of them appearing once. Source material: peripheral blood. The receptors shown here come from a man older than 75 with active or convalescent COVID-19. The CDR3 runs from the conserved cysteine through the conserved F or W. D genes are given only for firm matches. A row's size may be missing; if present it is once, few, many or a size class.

TGTGCCAGCAGCCCCTCGACAGTCCTCAAAAACATTCAGTACTTC,CASSPSTVLKNIQYF,TRBJ2-4,NA,TRBV3-1/TRBV3-2,NA
TGTGCCAGCAGCTCGGGACAGGGGGAACCCGGGAGCCAGTTCTTC,CASSSGQGEPGSQFF,TRBJ2-1,few,TRBV9,TRBD1
TGTGCCACCAGTGATCCCACAAGGGAGCGTTCTAGCTCCTACAATGAGCAGTTCTTC,CATSDPTRERSSSYNEQFF,TRBJ2-1,NA,TRBV24-1,NA
TGTGCCAGCAGTGAGTCCCGGTCGGGACTAGCGGCGGGCGGGCAGTTCTTC,CASSESRSGLAAGGQFF,TRBJ2-1,NA,TRBV6-1,TRBD2
TGCAGCGTTGCACCACAGGGGCAAGAGACCCAGTACTTC,CSVAPQGQETQYF,TRBJ2-5,NA,TRBV29-1,TRBD1
TGTGCCAGTATGGAAGGAAACAGGGGGAATTCACCCCTCCACTTT,CASMEGNRGNSPLHF,TRBJ1-6,once,TRBV19,TRBD1
TGTGCCAGCAGCTTAGCGGCGGGAGGCACAGATACGCAGTATTTT,CASSLAAGGTDTQYF,TRBJ2-3,NA,TRBV7-2,TRBD2
TGTGCCAGCAGCTCGCCGGATGGGGGGAGCGGGGCACCCCTCCACTTT,CASSSPDGGSGAPLHF,TRBJ1-6,NA,TRBV7-6,NA
TGTGCCAGCAGGCCGACCCTCGGGGGCAATCAGCCCCAGCATTTT,CASRPTLGGNQPQHF,TRBJ1-5,NA,TRBV2,NA
TGTGCCAGCAGCTTAGCCAGGGGGCCCAGTATGGAAAAACTGTTTTTT,CASSLARGPSMEKLFF,TRBJ1-4,NA,TRBV7-9,TRBD1
TGTGCCAGCAGTTATGAGCTTTCGAGCACAGATACGCAGTATTTT,CASSYELSSTDTQYF,TRBJ2-3,NA,TRBV6-5,NA
TGTGCCAGCAGTTCGGTGTTAGCGCAAGAGACCCAGTACTTC,CASSSVLAQETQYF,TRBJ2-5,NA,TRBV27,NA
TGTGCCTGGAGTGAATGGCGGGACGGGCAGTTCTTC,CAWSEWRDGQFF,TRBJ2-1,NA,TRBV30,NA
TGTGCCAGTATGCGATGGTTGTCCCGGGACAGGGATGGCTACACCTTC,CASMRWLSRDRDGYTF,TRBJ1-2,few,TRBV19,TRBD1
TGTGCCAGCGGGACAGGGGACACAGATACGCAGTATTTT,CASGTGDTDTQYF,TRBJ2-3,NA,TRBV6-5,TRBD1
TGTGCCAGCTCACCGCAGGGGTGGGATGGCTACACCTTC,CASSPQGWDGYTF,TRBJ1-2,NA,TRBV18,NA
TGTGCCACCAGCAGAGCGGGGTCCGGCGGGTATGGCTACACCTTC,CATSRAGSGGYGYTF,TRBJ1-2,once,TRBV15,NA
TGTGCCAGCAGCCAAGGTGCTAGCGGGAGGGCCTCAGATACGCAGTATTTT,CASSQGASGRASDTQYF,TRBJ2-3,NA,TRBV3-1/TRBV3-2,TRBD2
TGTGCCAGCTCGCTACGGGACAGGGATTCACCCCTCCACTTT,CASSLRDRDSPLHF,TRBJ1-6,NA,TRBV18,TRBD1
TGCGCCAGCAGTGAGACAGGGAGTGACACTGAAGCTTTCTTT,CASSETGSDTEAFF,TRBJ1-1,NA,TRBV10-2,NA
TGTGCCAGCAGCCAGGGGCGACAGGGACTAGCGGGAGCAGATACGCAGTATTTT,CASSQGRQGLAGADTQYF,TRBJ2-3,NA,TRBV7-8,TRBD2
TGTGCCAGCAGTTCCTTAGCACTTTACACAGATACGCAGTATTTT,CASSSLALYTDTQYF,TRBJ2-3,NA,TRBV28,NA
TGTGCCAGCAGCTTGGATCAGGGGCATCAGCCCCAGCATTTT,CASSLDQGHQPQHF,TRBJ1-5,NA,TRBV5-5,NA
TGTGCCAGCAGCGTAGCAGCAGGAGGGCTAGCGGGACCAGAGACCCAGTACTTC,CASSVAAGGLAGPETQYF,TRBJ2-5,NA,TRBV9,TRBD2
TGTGCCAGTAGTTCGACTTCGGTGGAGTCACCCCTCCACTTT,CASSSTSVESPLHF,TRBJ1-6,NA,TRBV19,NA
TGTGCCAGCAGAGTGACAGGGGAACCTGGCTACACCTTC,CASRVTGEPGYTF,TRBJ1-2,NA,TRBV6-6,TRBD1
TGTGCCAGCAGCCTTCGGGGGGGCACAGATACGCAGTATTTT,CASSLRGGTDTQYF,TRBJ2-3,once,TRBV3-1/TRBV3-2,TRBD2
TGTGCCAGCAGCCTCAACAGGGACGGCAATCAGCCCCAGCATTTT,CASSLNRDGNQPQHF,TRBJ1-5,NA,TRBV5-6,NA
TGCGCCAGCAGCTTGGGACACTCTGAATCACCCCTCCACTTT,CASSLGHSESPLHF,TRBJ1-6,NA,TRBV5-1,NA
TGTGCCAGCAGCTCTGTGGGCCAGAATGAGCAGTTCTTC,CASSSVGQNEQFF,TRBJ2-1,NA,TRBV11-2,NA
TGTGCCAGCAGTCCCTCTGATCCGGGACAGGGAGGTCCAGATACGCAGTATTTT,CASSPSDPGQGGPDTQYF,TRBJ2-3,NA,TRBV6-6,TRBD1